The T cell receptor beta chain under discussion was sequenced for a study of cytomegalovirus exposure and HLA in healthy donors listed by TCRdb under 2017. Notes on the research overall: An earlier analysis of approximately 640 of the donors reported 250 to 350 Gb of sequence data and 117 million unique TCR beta sequences from about 200 million T cells. Typing coverage differed by locus: A, B, C, DRB1 and DQB1 were typed in roughly 629-630 donors, DQA1 in approximately 520, DPA1 in 600 to 610, and DPB1 in 472. Every discovery cohort repertoire had been produced on one sequencing platform. HLA typing covered class I and class II loci at four-digit resolution. Besides the first cohort of roughly 700 subjects, a separate validation cohort made up of 120 different subjects was used. Donor age, sex, ethnicity and CMV serostatus were collected together with the repertoire data. In the later analysis, no new phenotypic data were used to find candidate immune exposures; instead, reliance was placed on TCR beta sequences and their occurrence across donors. The study used immunosequencing to profile the T cell repertoires of 670 or so subjects and linked those repertoires to cytomegalovirus serostatus. A later genetic analysis used genome-wide SNP genotypes for about 65% of the roughly 700 donors, treating that subset as a discovery cohort. The study combined high-throughput TCR immunosequencing, statistical association of individual TCRs with disease status, and machine learning to predict cytomegalovirus infection status. An earlier analysis of 587 of the donors used high-throughput TCR beta sequencing to judge whether each TCR beta V gene segment behaved as functional or pseudogenic. The study was designed to test whether signatures of past pathogen exposure could be identified by cataloging public T cell receptors. Four or five DR-DQ haplotypes were handled as single units for association and clustering because linkage in the cohort was strong. To study patterns of TCR occurrence, a later analysis re-analyzed previously published TCR beta repertoires from 700 or so donors and added high-resolution HLA genotyping. Across 300 to 500 genotyped donors of the cohort, an average of roughly 230,000 unique TCR beta nucleotide sequences per donor were sequenced, and about a sixth of those sequences were non-productive. Among the 398 genotyped donors, 75% to 90% belonged to the genetic ancestry cluster associated with self-reported Caucasian donors. Approximately 300 gigabases of sequencing data and roughly 81 million unique TCR sequences made up an early release that covered several hundred HLA-typed donors.

Libraries were built with the immunoSEQ multiplex PCR assay. A mixture of 60 forward primers for TCR Vbeta segments and 13 reverse primers for TCR Jbeta segments was used in the multiplex PCR. Amplification of the CDR3 region of rearranged TCR beta genes was performed with a multiplex PCR assay on genomic DNA. On the Illumina HiSeq System, the amplified TCR beta libraries were sequenced as 87-base-pair reads. The paper's data handling went like this. A later analysis tallied 75 million to 95 million unique TCR beta chains across the 610 or so repertoires, and approximately 12 million of those chains were shared by two or more donors. To remove PCR and sequencing errors, raw reads were error-corrected and collapsed into unique sequences using a nearest-neighbor algorithm that merged closely related sequences. Alignment of CDR3 sequences to IMGT reference sequences was used to assign V, D and J gene segments. Each retained sequence needed at least a six-nucleotide match to both a V gene segment and a J gene segment. Rearrangements were called productive when the CDR3 lacked stop codons and stayed in frame with V and J; all others were non-productive. Following IMGT convention, CDR3 was defined as the stretch from the second conserved V-encoded cysteine up to the conserved J-encoded phenylalanine. Sequences without an unambiguous match to a single V gene segment were excluded from the earlier analysis of several hundred of the donors. In an earlier analysis of several hundred of the donors, V segments were called functional above 56.7% productive rearrangements and were called segregating when the between-donor standard deviation exceeded 5%. A statistical classification framework was developed to diagnose cytomegalovirus status using the catalog of TCR beta chain sequences. V and J gene assignment, in a later analysis, came from comparing TCR nucleotide sequences with IMGT/GENE-DB human TR gene sequences. In a later analysis, CDR3 sequences and most-parsimonious VDJ recombination scenarios were assigned using the TCRdist pipeline. In a later analysis, each TCR beta chain was defined by its CDR3 amino acid sequence together with its V-gene family, and reads without a unique V-gene family were excluded. In a later analysis, approximately 640 highly shared, low-generation-probability nucleotide sequences were removed to address suspected cross-contamination and a sequencing artifact. For each public chain, a later analysis derived a clonal expansion index from normalized ranks of inferred template counts within each repertoire. In a later analysis, generation probabilities were computed using a VDJ recombination model fitted to out-of-frame rearrangements, and the results were checked against IGoR. In a later analysis, TCR-TCR, TCR-HLA and TCR-CMV co-occurrence was scored with hypergeometric tests, and a repertoire-size bias correction was applied to TCR pairs. To estimate false discovery rates, a later analysis permuted the HLA or CMV assignments 20 times. In a later analysis, co-occurring TCRs were grouped using DBSCAN, and TCRdist sequence similarity was added for clustering within HLA-allele-positive subsets. Repertoires with fewer than 30,000 or more than 120,000 public chains, plus five repertoires with anomalous nucleotide sharing, were excluded from co-occurrence clustering. What TCRdb holds here is the immuneACCESS table cut down to in-frame rearrangements. Part of the clones is not present; checked against another copy, under half of the missing clones reflect an unresolved V gene, and the others are unexplained. V, J and clone size were drawn from that table, and D and trimming were deduced from the DNA. The sample has 150,000 to 170,000 clones on record, approximately 77% of them singletons. More than 1.2% of the sample lies in the top ten.

Results the study describes overall, beyond this receptor: Some IMGT-functional V segments, including TRBV6-2 and TRBV6-3, could not be distinguished by the 87-base-pair reads and were therefore excluded. The study gave a list of 150 to 200 TCR beta chains associated with cytomegalovirus. A group of highly shared sequence variants was considered likely to be a technical artifact of the sequencing pipeline. The authors suggested that the approach could potentially be generalized to other disease states and immunological phenotypes. A later analysis associated about 18,000 TCR beta sequences with specific HLA alleles at a false discovery rate of 0.05. Compared with the approximately 670-donor mean, donors in an Asian-associated ancestry cluster had fewer N-insertions in productive TCRs, according to a later genetic analysis. A further reported finding was that TCR beta sequences accurately predicted the HLA-A and HLA-B alleles for most subjects in the first cohort. The presence/absence analyses assumed that sequencing depth was roughly uniform across donors, and that assumption may not be true. Most CMV-associated TCR beta chains appeared to be HLA-restricted in a later analysis, and the HLA associations seemed to be driven largely by CMV exposure. Three of the identified cytomegalovirus-associated TCR beta chains were confirmed in vitro to be specific for cytomegalovirus antigens. The classifier was reported to diagnose cytomegalovirus status with high specificity and sensitivity in both the original cohort and the validation cohort. In this cohort, only TCR beta chains were sequenced, and detectable features were limited by the absence of alpha or paired-chain data. Because HLA typing was unavailable for some donors at each locus, only the typed subset was used in association tests. An association between a missense DCLRE1C variant and V-gene and J-gene trimming of TCR beta chains was found in a later genetic analysis and replicated in an independent cohort. A later analysis found that TCR association rates varied across HLA loci, with DRB1 alleles showing the most associated TCRs and HLA-C alleles the fewest. The only immune exposure information available for the cohort was CMV serostatus. A later analysis found that HLA-associated TCR beta chains were more clonally expanded and had lower generation probabilities than equally common non-associated chains. In an earlier analysis of roughly 500 of the donors, most TCR beta V segments appeared in productive rearrangements about 90% or about 30% of the time, broadly matching IMGT annotations. Strong co-occurrence of HLA alleles, especially DR and DQ, made assigning TCR associations to individual alleles difficult. Because counts were too low, roughly 17 rarely observed V segments, including chromosome 9 orphons, were left out of the earlier analysis of some 600 of the donors. Correlated functional status among segregating V segments might reflect linkage disequilibrium, but an unknown experimental factor could not be ruled out. Across donors, most TCR sequences were observed very rarely, whereas some public TCRs were present in many individuals. A later analysis reported that several top co-occurrence clusters appeared linked to parvovirus B19, influenza, CMV and Epstein-Barr virus.

Relative to germline, V is 3 bases shorter and J is 6 bases shorter, with 14 bases between their ends. Including the terminal cysteine and phenylalanine, the CDR3 comprises 14 residues. CDR3 DNA is the only sequence kept; it has 42 bases, read in frame from the first base. CDR1 and CDR2, per the germline V gene, are SGHTA and FQGNSA. The cohort was made up of 650 to 700 healthy bone marrow donors. At the time of sampling, every cohort member was nominally healthy, though immune exposures that went unrecorded were likely present. The donor tested CMV seronegative and was one of the 352 seronegative cohort members. A peripheral blood sample was provided by each donor, and peripheral blood mononuclear cells were used for TCR beta sequencing. Genomic DNA was extracted from the blood cell samples with the Qiagen DNeasy Blood Extraction Kit. This clone was counted between two and nine times. Which antigen it targets is not known. The sample holds no much larger clone one base away, and base qualities are not on file.

The V gene is TRBV7-2 and the J gene is TRBJ1-1, and perhaps TRBD1 as D gene, on 5 matching bases. This clonotype originated in a man younger than 30 in good health and CMV-seronegative. Source material: PBMCs. The DNA sequence is as follows: TGTGCCAGCAGCTTTCTATCGGGGGTTCCTGAAGCTTTCTTT. Its translation reads: CASSFLSGVPEAFF.